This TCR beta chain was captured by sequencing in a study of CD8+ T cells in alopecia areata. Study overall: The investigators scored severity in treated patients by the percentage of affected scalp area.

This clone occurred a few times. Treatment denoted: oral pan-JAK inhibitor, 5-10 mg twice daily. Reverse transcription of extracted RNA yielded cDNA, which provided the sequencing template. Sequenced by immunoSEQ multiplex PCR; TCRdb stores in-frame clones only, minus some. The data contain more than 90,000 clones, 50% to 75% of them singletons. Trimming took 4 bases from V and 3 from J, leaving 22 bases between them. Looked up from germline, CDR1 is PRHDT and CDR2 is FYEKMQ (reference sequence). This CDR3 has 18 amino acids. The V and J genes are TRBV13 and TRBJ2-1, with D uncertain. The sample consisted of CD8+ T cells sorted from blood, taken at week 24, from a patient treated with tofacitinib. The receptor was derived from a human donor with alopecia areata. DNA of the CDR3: TGTGCCAGCAGCTCGTTCACAGACCCCACCGGGCACTACAATGAGCAGTTCTTC. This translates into CASSSFTDPTGHYNEQFF.